The sequence of this T cell receptor beta chain was determined in a study of blood T cell repertoires in COVID-19. About the research overall: Samples came from the United States, Italy and Spain, spanning acute and convalescent COVID-19. In each case, the material was cDNA or gDNA derived from T cells, B-cell-depleted T cells, or PBMCs.

This clone has a single count. Germline-derived CDR1 and CDR2 are SGHTA and FQGNSA. This CDR3 region has 13 residues. Between the trimmed V and J ends, which lost 1 base and 6 bases, there was a span of 6 bases. The data were produced by immunoSEQ multiplex PCR, yet TCRdb's version contains in-frame clones alone and is incomplete. The sample has around 36,000 clones, around 82% seen once; the top ten hold about two fifths. Sequencing input: peripheral blood. The sequence was obtained from a man aged 80 or over with active or convalescent COVID-19. The chain carries TRBV7-2 and TRBJ2-2; D is unresolved. CDR3 in amino acids: CASSLGSSGELFF. CDR3 sequence (DNA): TGTGCCAGCAGCTTAGGTTCGTCCGGGGAGCTGTTTTTT.